One and the same sample provided the 16 T cell receptor beta chains below, sequenced in a study of T cell responses to AZD1222 COVID-19 vaccine. Data came from immunoSEQ multiplex PCR; TCRdb stores just in-frame clones and leaves some out. The data show some 110,000 clones, approximately 89% seen once. The sample consisted of peripheral blood, taken on day 0 of AZD1222 vaccination. The receptor source for this set is an adult in good health.

The chain joins TRBV11-2 to TRBJ1-1; no clear D. The CDR3 is 12 amino acids. In germline, CDR1 is SGHAT, CDR2 FQNNGV. Trimming removed 5 bases at V and 5 bases at J, with 9 bases between. CDR3 bases: TGTGCCAGCAGCAGAGATCGGACTGAAGCTTTCTTT. This translates into CASSRDRTEAFF.

This clone was seen just once. The rearrangement uses TRBV27 and TRBJ1-5, with TRBD1 identical over 9 bases. Germline CDR1 reads MNHEY; CDR2 reads SMNVEV (reference sequence). The CDR3 contains 15 residues. Germline trimming cut 8 bases from V and 5 bases from J; bases unmatched to any gene: 10. CDR3 sequence (DNA): TGTGCCAGCTCGAGACAGGGGGTAGGGCATCAGCCCCAGCATTTT. Residues: CASSRQGVGHQPQHF.

The chain couples TRBV4-3 to TRBJ1-1; possibly TRBD1 for D (5 bases). Germline CDR1 reads LGHNA; CDR2 reads YSLEER. This CDR3 region has 15 residues. Trimming left V 4 bases short and J 0 bases short, with 12 bases between. CDR3 region: CASSPKTVMNTEAFF. The CDR3 DNA sequence: TGCGCCAGCAGCCCGAAGACAGTAATGAACACTGAAGCTTTCTTT.

The rearrangement joins TRBV7-9 to TRBJ1-1; TRBD1 matches at 10 bases. The V and J ends lost 8 bases and 6 bases, in that order; junction bases with no gene match: 6. Germline CDR1 and CDR2: SEHNR and FQNEAQ (reference sequence). The CDR3 is made up of 13 amino acids. In nucleotides, the CDR3 is TGTGCCAGCCTCAGCGGGACAGGGGCTGAAGCTTTCTTT. It translates to CASLSGTGAEAFF. Looking up the rest from reference TRBV7-9 and TRBJ1-1 gives the full variable domain: DTGVSQNPRHKITKRGQNVTFRCDPISEHNRLYWYRQTLGQGPEFLTYFQNEAQLEKSRLLSDRFSAERPKGSFSTLEIQRTEQGDSAMYLCASLSGTGAEAFFGQGTRLTVV.

The V gene is TRBV4-3, the J gene TRBJ2-3; possible D gene TRBD2, 7 bases. Germline V gene lookup returns CDR1 LGHNA and CDR2 YSLEER. The CDR3 sequence is 14 residues long. V lost 5 bases and J lost 6, with 15 bases in between. The CDR3 nucleotides are TGCGCCAGCAGCAAGGGGGGGTTTAAGGATACGCAGTATTTT. Residues: CASSKGGFKDTQYF.

The genes are TRBV7-2 and TRBJ1-1; TRBD1 aligns across 10 bases. V shed 5 bases and J 3 bases; nucleotides not matched to a gene: 3. The CDR3 runs 14 residues. Per germline, CDR1 SGHTA and CDR2 FQGNSA. The CDR3 DNA reads as TGTGCCAGCAGCAGGGACAGGGGAGACACTGAAGCTTTCTTT. Protein product: CASSRDRGDTEAFF.

The genes are TRBV7-2 and TRBJ2-7, with TRBD2 as a possible D gene (7 bases). The V and J ends lost 4 bases and 4 bases respectively, with 14 bases between them. The CDR3 spans 14 residues. The V gene's germline CDR1 is SGHTA and CDR2 FQGNSA. The chain's CDR3 is CASSSRGRTYEQYF. CDR3 nucleotides: TGTGCCAGCAGCTCGCGGGGGCGAACTTACGAGCAGTACTTC.

The chain employs TRBV2 and TRBJ1-5, with 11 bases lining up with TRBD1. The CDR3 spans 15 residues. In germline, CDR1 is SNHLY, CDR2 FYNNEI. Trimming took 6 bases from V and 3 from J; bases not matched to a gene: 4. The CDR3 reads CASRGQGVNNQPQHF. As DNA, the CDR3 is TGTGCCAGCAGGGGACAGGGGGTGAACAATCAGCCCCAGCATTTT.

The CDR3 coding sequence is TGTGCCAGCAGTGAAGCACGGACAGTGAGCCTCCTCCACTTT. Its protein is CASSEARTVSLLHF. The J gene is TRBJ1-6, the V gene TRBV2; a weak D match, TRBD1 (6 bases). V was clipped by 0 bases and J by 15 bases, with 15 bases between them. The CDR3 is 14 residues long. Germline-derived CDR1 and CDR2 are SNHLY and FYNNEI.

The gene calls are TRBV15 and TRBJ2-7; D is possibly TRBD2 (6 bases). Germline V gene data show CDR1 as LNHNV and CDR2 as YYDKDF (reference sequence). The V end lost 3 bases, the J end lost 5 bases, and 11 bases lay between the germline ends. The CDR3 runs to 13 residues. The CDR3 sequence: CATSSRGVNEQYF. The CDR3, as DNA: TGTGCCACCAGCAGCCGCGGGGTCAACGAGCAGTACTTC.

The chain recombines TRBV9 with TRBJ2-6, with 8 bases identical to TRBD1. The V and J ends lost 4 bases and 4 bases, in that order; junction bases with no gene match: 28. Germline V gene data show CDR1 as SGDLS and CDR2 as YYNGEE. The CDR3 sequence is 23 residues long. The CDR3 DNA sequence: TGTGCCAGCAGCTCATCCGGGACAGGCTTTTTTCCATCCCGGGTCTGGGGGGCCAACGTCCTGACTTTC. This codes for CASSSSGTGFFPSRVWGANVLTF.

The chain joins TRBV9 to TRBJ2-5; D perhaps matches TRBD2 (6 bases). This CDR3 region has 14 residues. V lost 4 bases to trimming and J lost 4 bases, with 14 bases between them. Germline CDR1 reads SGDLS; CDR2 reads YYNGEE. The CDR3 protein is CASSPGTPRETQYF. As DNA, the CDR3 is TGTGCCAGCAGCCCGGGGACTCCGAGAGAGACCCAGTACTTC.

The V gene is TRBV19, the J gene TRBJ2-7; 10 nucleotides agree with TRBD2. V lost 6 bases, J lost 3 bases, and 8 bases stayed unmatched. CDR1 LNHDA and CDR2 SQIVND come from the germline V gene (reference sequence). There are 15 residues in the CDR3. This CDR3 is CASRPGLALNYEQYF. The CDR3 bases are TGTGCCAGTAGACCGGGACTAGCGTTGAACTACGAGCAGTACTTC.

The sample holds a few counts of this clone. This rearrangement joins TRBV7-2 to TRBJ2-7; the match to TRBD1 covers 10 bases. This CDR3 spans 13 amino acids. V was pared by 5 bases and J by 6 bases, with 4 bases of the junction left unmatched. CDR1 is SGHTA, CDR2 FQGNSA, per germline. The CDR3 here is CASSGQGVGEQYF. The CDR3 bases are TGTGCCAGCAGCGGACAGGGGGTAGGCGAGCAGTACTTC.

The J gene is TRBJ2-5, the V gene TRBV5-1, with a possible D match to TRBD2 (5 bases). Germline loops: CDR1 SGHRS, CDR2 YFSETQ. Trimming took 3 bases from V and 1 from J, leaving 16 bases between them. This CDR3 spans 16 amino acids. DNA of the CDR3: TGCGCCAGCAGCTCAAACGGAGGCCCCATCCAAGAGACCCAGTACTTC. Encoded protein: CASSSNGGPIQETQYF.

V is TRBV10-3 and J is TRBJ1-1; unclear D gene. This CDR3 is 13 amino acids long. The V gene lost 3 bases and the J gene lost 1 base, with 6 bases spanning the gap. Germline CDR1 is ENHRY and CDR2 is SYGVKD. CDR3 bases: TGTGCCATCAGTGACCAACAGAACACTGAAGCTTTCTTT. This codes for CAISDQQNTEAFF.